A selection of T cell receptor beta chains follows, all from one sample in a study of identical twins. MiXCR was run by TCRdb on the 5' RACE reads, yielding one entry per CDR3 protein. The sample yields about 890,000 distinct CDR3 sequences, 9% to 15% seen once. The data were also submitted as part of a second study, on yellow fever vaccine responses in identical twins.

The sample was PBMCs. The source is a woman in her late teens or twenties in good health. The CDR3 runs from the conserved cysteine through the conserved F or W. D genes are given only for firm matches.

J gene | D gene | V gene | CDR3 protein
TRBJ2-2 | TRBD1 | TRBV25-1 | CASSDTGGVPGELFF
TRBJ2-1 | - | TRBV28 | CASSALVAGARSYNEQFF
TRBJ2-2 | - | TRBV24-1 | CATSDPDTYTGELFF
TRBJ2-1 | TRBD2 | TRBV10-3 | CAISETLAGGNEQFF
TRBJ2-3 | - | TRBV9 | CASSPQPGLTSTDTQYF
TRBJ1-1 | - | TRBV7-9 | CASLGGGFRMNTEAFF
TRBJ2-3 | - | TRBV5-6 | CASSSPGRLSTDTQYF
TRBJ2-7 | - | TRBV3-1 | CASSQGDVEQYF
TRBJ2-1 | TRBD2 | TRBV6-2/TRBV6-3 | CASSRGLAGAEEQFF
TRBJ2-7 | TRBD1 | TRBV2 | CASRKRTGGGEQYF
TRBJ2-1 | TRBD1 | TRBV24-1 | CATSSPGQHYNEQFF
TRBJ2-1 | TRBD2 | TRBV20-1 | CSAREPSGRGEFF
TRBJ2-1 | TRBD2 | TRBV7-7 | CASSPSSGGYNEQFF
TRBJ1-5 | - | TRBV12-3/TRBV12-4 | CASTMAGSGSNQPQHF
TRBJ2-5 | - | TRBV6-2/TRBV6-3 | CASSYSKALEETQYF
TRBJ1-2 | - | TRBV6-1 | CASSIKDGPYGYTF
TRBJ2-3 | - | TRBV3-1 | CASSQLIGGAGYF
- | TRBD1 | TRBV10-3 | CAISEGGGNQPQYF
TRBJ1-5 | - | TRBV12-3/TRBV12-4 | CASSLALQPQHF
TRBJ2-1 | TRBD2 | TRBV5-6 | CASSFNLGLAGESYNEQFF
TRBJ2-5 | - | TRBV5-1 | CASSPKPTGLQETQYF
TRBJ2-7 | TRBD2 | TRBV15 | CATSGGSFNEQYF
TRBJ2-1 | TRBD2 | TRBV7-9 | CASSLETSTKGQFF
TRBJ2-5 | - | TRBV11-3 | CASSLDGRAGDETQYF
TRBJ2-1 | - | TRBV12-3/TRBV12-4 | CTSRGPEGNEQFF
TRBJ1-1 | - | TRBV6-5 | CASSYGGSMNTEAFF
TRBJ2-2 | TRBD1 | TRBV6-1 | CASHPGTANTGELFF
TRBJ2-3 | TRBD2 | TRBV3-1 | CASSQDHSGKWDTQYF
TRBJ2-1 | - | TRBV6-1 | CASSGNSPKKQFF
TRBJ2-1 | TRBD2 | TRBV9 | CASGGSSGLGPSYSYNEQFF
TRBJ2-1 | TRBD2 | TRBV5-4 | CASSTPLGGSYNEQFF
TRBJ2-5 | TRBD1 | TRBV5-1 | CASSLGDRMYQETQYF
TRBJ2-6 | - | TRBV3-1 | CASSQGTFSNSGANVLTF
TRBJ2-1 | TRBD2 | TRBV7-3 | CASSPGASGSNEQFF
TRBJ2-2 | - | TRBV24-1 | CATSARTANTGELFF
TRBJ2-3 | - | TRBV6-5 | CASSYFSGRTDTQYF
TRBJ1-1 | - | TRBV29-1 | CSVAQATNTEAFF
TRBJ1-6 | TRBD1 | TRBV3-1 | CASSQGQGRYNSPLHF
TRBJ2-2 | - | TRBV28 | CASSPYRVTTGELFF
TRBJ2-3 | - | TRBV20-1 | CSARDPSASSTDTQYF
TRBJ1-5 | TRBD1 | TRBV6-1 | CASSPGDRGFGQPQHF
TRBJ2-2 | TRBD2 | TRBV20-1 | CSAREAGASTGELFF
TRBJ1-1 | - | TRBV10-3 | CAISGGAADTEAFF
TRBJ2-7 | TRBD2 | TRBV12-3/TRBV12-4 | CTCSLGDLGRGRGYEQYF
TRBJ1-1 | - | TRBV10-3 | CAIGGVNTEAFF
TRBJ2-1 | - | TRBV19 | CASSLSKSSYNEQFF
TRBJ2-7 | TRBD1 | TRBV5-1 | CASSLGDRGSYEQYF
TRBJ2-1 | TRBD2 | TRBV10-3 | CAPAVGLAVHNEQFF
TRBJ1-2 | TRBD1 | TRBV27 | CASSNPGQVNTF
TRBJ2-2 | TRBD2 | TRBV7-9 | CASSTGTSGPNTGELFF
TRBJ2-1 | - | TRBV7-2 | CASSMTISYNEQFF
TRBJ2-1 | TRBD2 | TRBV15 | CATSRDPSGPGNEQFF
TRBJ2-3 | TRBD2 | TRBV5-1 | CASSKRGADTQYF
TRBJ1-2 | - | TRBV12-3/TRBV12-4 | CASSSRTWDGYTF
TRBJ2-7 | - | TRBV11-1 | CASSPGGFGEQYF
TRBJ2-7 | - | TRBV12-3/TRBV12-4 | CASSLAIYEQYF
TRBJ1-5 | - | TRBV20-1 | CSATYGNNQPQHF